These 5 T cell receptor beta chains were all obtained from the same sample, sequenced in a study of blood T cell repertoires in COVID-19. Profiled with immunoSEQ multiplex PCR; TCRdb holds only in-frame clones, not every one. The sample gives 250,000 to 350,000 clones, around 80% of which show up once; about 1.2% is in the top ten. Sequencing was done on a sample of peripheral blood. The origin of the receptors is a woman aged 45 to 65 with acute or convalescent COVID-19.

The chain's CDR3 is CASSLRQGQSFYGYTF. The CDR3, as DNA: TGTGCCAGCAGCCTACGACAGGGGCAATCATTCTATGGCTACACCTTC. J is TRBJ1-2 and V is TRBV6-4, with 8 bases aligning to TRBD1. The length of the CDR3 is 16 residues. The germline gives CDR1 MRHNA, CDR2 SNTAGT. V lost 6 bases and J lost 4; bases outside the gene matches: 13.

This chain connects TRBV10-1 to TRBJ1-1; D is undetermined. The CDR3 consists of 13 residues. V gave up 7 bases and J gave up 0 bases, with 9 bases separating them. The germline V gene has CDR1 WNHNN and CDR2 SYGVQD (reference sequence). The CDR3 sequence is CASTKMLNTEAFF. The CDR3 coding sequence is TGCGCCAGCACTAAGATGTTGAACACTGAAGCTTTCTTT.

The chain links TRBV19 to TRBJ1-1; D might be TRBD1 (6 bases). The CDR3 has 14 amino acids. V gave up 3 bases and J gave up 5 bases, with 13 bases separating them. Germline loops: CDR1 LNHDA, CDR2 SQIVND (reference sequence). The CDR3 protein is CASSIAGARTEAFF. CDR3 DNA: TGTGCCAGTAGTATCGCGGGGGCGCGTACTGAAGCTTTCTTT. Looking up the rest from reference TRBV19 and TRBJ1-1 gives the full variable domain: DGGITQSPKYLFRKEGQNVTLSCEQNLNHDAMYWYRQDPGQGLRLIYYSQIVNDFQKGDIAEGYSVSREKKESFPLTVTSAQKNPTAFYLCASSIAGARTEAFFGQGTRLTVV.

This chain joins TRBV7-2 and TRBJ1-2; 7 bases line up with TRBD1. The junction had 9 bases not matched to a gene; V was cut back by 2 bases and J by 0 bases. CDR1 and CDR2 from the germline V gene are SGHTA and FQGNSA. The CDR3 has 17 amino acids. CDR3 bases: TGTGCCAGCAGCTTAATTCCCCGGACAGGTGCTAACTATGGCTACACCTTC. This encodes CASSLIPRTGANYGYTF.

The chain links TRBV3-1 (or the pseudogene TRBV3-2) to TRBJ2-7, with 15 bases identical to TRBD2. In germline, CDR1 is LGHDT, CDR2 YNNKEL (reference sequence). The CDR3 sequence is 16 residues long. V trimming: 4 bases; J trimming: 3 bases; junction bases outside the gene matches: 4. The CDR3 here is CASSLGLAGGFYEQYF. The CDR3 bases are TGTGCCAGCAGCCTGGGACTAGCGGGAGGTTTCTACGAGCAGTACTTC.